This is a list of T cell receptor beta chains from one sample in a study of T cell clones after liver transplantation. Profiled with immunoSEQ multiplex PCR; TCRdb holds only in-frame clones, not every one. The table includes under 55,000 clones, roughly 84% detected once. Sequencing was performed on CD4+ T cells from blood, taken 24 months after liver transplant. All receptors come from a human patient who received a liver transplant. Some T cells may be transferred from the graft donor. Each CDR3 is given with its conserved first and last residue. A D gene is named only where the DNA matches it firmly. Clone sizes are given selectively: once, few, many, or a class where the clone is expanded.

cdr3_aa	cdr3_nt	d_call	v_call	j_call	clone_size
CASSPGWVSTGDEQFF	TGTGCCAGCAGCCCGGGTTGGGTTAGCACGGGGGATGAGCAGTTCTTC	.	TRBV14	TRBJ2-1	.
CASSQPGQAYGYTF	TGTGCCAGCAGCCAACCTGGACAGGCCTATGGCTACACCTTC	TRBD1	TRBV28	TRBJ1-2	.
CASSLRQGERYGYTF	TGCGCCAGCAGCCTCCGACAGGGTGAGAGGTATGGCTACACCTTC	TRBD1	TRBV4-1	TRBJ1-2	.
CASSLGQGNTGELFF	TGTGCCAGCAGCTTAGGGCAGGGGAACACCGGGGAGCTGTTTTTT	.	TRBV7-9	TRBJ2-2	.
CASSSGGEDTQYF	TGTGCCAGCTCTAGCGGGGGTGAAGATACGCAGTATTTT	TRBD2	TRBV2	TRBJ2-3	once
CASSPRAADPHEQYF	TGTGCCAGCAGCCCCCGGGCCGCGGATCCCCACGAGCAGTACTTC	.	TRBV9	TRBJ2-7	.
CASRVDSQGSGTF	TGTGCCAGCAGGGTGGACAGCCAAGGGTCTGGAACCTTC	.	TRBV2	TRBJ1-2	once
CASSELAGGKDTQYF	TGTGCCAGCAGCGAACTAGCGGGAGGTAAAGATACGCAGTATTTT	TRBD2	TRBV9	TRBJ2-3	.
CASSADRATGELFF	TGTGCCAGCAGTGCGGACAGGGCCACCGGGGAGCTGTTTTTT	TRBD1	TRBV6-1	TRBJ2-2	.
CASSLATGAKNRLFF	TGTGCCAGCAGCTTAGCCACCGGTGCCAAGAACAGGCTGTTCTTC	.	TRBV7-2	TRBJ2-1	.
CASSSLEYLEKLFF	TGCGCCAGCAGCTCACTGGAGTACCTTGAAAAACTGTTTTTT	.	TRBV5-1	TRBJ1-4	.
CASSTTGTSNTEAFF	TGTGCCAGCAGTACCACCGGGACCTCGAACACTGAAGCTTTCTTT	.	TRBV7-2	TRBJ1-1	.
CSARDQEQYF	TGCAGTGCTAGAGATCAAGAGCAGTACTTC	.	TRBV20-1	TRBJ2-7	.
CASSFGDAREKLFF	TGTGCCAGCAGCTTCGGGGACGCCCGTGAAAAACTGTTTTTT	.	TRBV5-4	TRBJ1-4	.
CASSPGTGPTEAFF	TGTGCCAGCAGCCCCGGGACAGGGCCCACTGAAGCTTTCTTT	TRBD1	TRBV11-2	TRBJ1-1	.
CASSLGRSGVIWNEQFF	TGTGCCAGCAGCTTGGGGCGTAGCGGGGTAATTTGGAATGAGCAGTTCTTC	TRBD2	TRBV7-2	TRBJ2-1	.
CAIGLGSPPYNEQFF	TGTGCCATTGGTTTGGGGAGTCCCCCCTACAATGAGCAGTTCTTC	.	TRBV19	TRBJ2-1	.
CASSVGEWGYGYTF	TGTGCCAGCAGCGTAGGGGAGTGGGGATATGGCTACACCTTC	.	TRBV9	TRBJ1-2	.
CASSDQGALNTGELFF	TGTGCCAGCTCAGATCAGGGGGCGCTTAACACCGGGGAGCTGTTTTTT	TRBD1	TRBV18	TRBJ2-2	.
CASSQQQGYNSPLHF	TGCGCCAGCAGCCAACAACAGGGTTATAATTCACCCCTCCACTTT	.	TRBV4-3	TRBJ1-6	.
CASSEASPGEQFF	TGTGCCAGCAGTGAAGCATCCCCTGGTGAGCAGTTCTTC	.	TRBV6-1	TRBJ2-1	.
CASTPVGGGGRGYINQPQHF	TGTGCCAGCACCCCCGTCGGTGGGGGCGGTCGGGGGTACATCAATCAGCCCCAGCATTTT	.	TRBV7-8	TRBJ1-5	.
CASSLAQQANGYTF	TGTGCCAGCAGCTTGGCCCAACAAGCAAATGGCTACACCTTC	.	TRBV5-4	TRBJ1-2	.
CASSGTDRGIRNQPQHF	TGTGCCAGTAGCGGGACAGACCGAGGTATACGCAATCAGCCCCAGCATTTT	TRBD1	TRBV19	TRBJ1-5	.
CASTDVGFTEAFF	TGTGCCAGCACAGATGTCGGTTTCACTGAAGCTTTCTTT	.	TRBV27	TRBJ1-1	.
CASSSRLAGVNEQFF	TGTGCCAGCAGCTCGAGACTAGCGGGAGTGAATGAGCAGTTCTTC	TRBD2	TRBV11-3	TRBJ2-1	.
CASSQLLAAVYNEQFF	TGCGCCAGCAGCCAACTACTAGCGGCGGTTTACAATGAGCAGTTCTTC	TRBD2	TRBV4-1	TRBJ2-1	.
CSVEEARSRRGYEQYF	TGCAGCGTTGAAGAAGCCCGGTCCCGACGGGGCTACGAGCAGTACTTC	.	TRBV29-1	TRBJ2-7	.
CSAKGETQYF	TGCAGTGCTAAGGGGGAGACCCAGTACTTC	.	TRBV20-1	TRBJ2-5	.
CASSIGAGVGPNTEAFF	TGTGCCAGTAGTATTGGGGCAGGGGTGGGCCCGAACACTGAAGCTTTCTTT	.	TRBV19	TRBJ1-1	.
CASSFAGLAKNIQYF	TGCGCCAGCAGCTTCGCTGGACTAGCCAAAAACATTCAGTACTTC	.	TRBV5-1	TRBJ2-4	once
CATSRTGPSTDTQYF	TGTGCCACCAGCAGGACAGGGCCTAGCACAGATACGCAGTATTTT	TRBD1	TRBV15	TRBJ2-3	.
CASSLAMDTRYEQYF	TGTGCCAGCAGCTTAGCTATGGACACCAGATACGAGCAGTACTTC	.	TRBV7-2	TRBJ2-7	once
CASSLIVGGNNEQFF	TGTGCCAGCAGCTTGATAGTAGGGGGGAACAATGAGCAGTTCTTC	.	TRBV5-8	TRBJ2-1	.
CASSLRASGGSTDTQYF	TGTGCCAGCAGCTTAAGGGCTAGCGGGGGGAGCACAGATACGCAGTATTTT	TRBD2	TRBV7-2	TRBJ2-3	.
CASSSTGAGGPTDTQYF	TGTGCCAGCAGCTCTACTGGTGCGGGGGGGCCGACAGATACGCAGTATTTT	TRBD2	TRBV7-2	TRBJ2-3	.
CASSPRRGETQYF	TGTGCCAGCTCCCCCCGCAGGGGAGAGACCCAGTACTTC	.	TRBV18	TRBJ2-5	few
CASRQTYNQPQHF	TGCGCCAGCAGGCAAACCTATAATCAGCCCCAGCATTTT	.	TRBV10-2	TRBJ1-5	few
CASSQGPPRDDSPLHF	TGTGCCAGCAGCCAAGGTCCACCCCGGGACGATTCACCCCTCCACTTT	.	TRBV4-2	TRBJ1-6	.
CASSFTGGEQYF	TGTGCCAGCAGCTTTACAGGGGGCGAGCAGTACTTC	TRBD1	TRBV11-3	TRBJ2-7	.
CASSQLLPTGRSSTDTQYF	TGTGCCAGCAGCCAACTTCTACCGACGGGGAGGTCTAGCACAGATACGCAGTATTTT	.	TRBV4-2	TRBJ2-3	.
CASSPPPRNIQYF	TGTGCCAGCAGTCCCCCCCCGCGAAACATTCAGTACTTC	.	TRBV27	TRBJ2-4	.
CASSYERGLQETQYF	TGTGCCAGCAGTTACGAGCGGGGTCTACAAGAGACCCAGTACTTC	TRBD2	TRBV6-6	TRBJ2-5	.
CASSQNYNEQFF	TGTGCCAGCAGCCAAAATTACAATGAGCAGTTCTTC	.	TRBV11-3	TRBJ2-1	.
CASSFGTVGRNSPLHF	TGTGCCAGCAGCTTCGGGACCGTTGGACGGAATTCACCCCTCCACTTT	.	TRBV7-9	TRBJ1-6	.
CASRSHTGQGNTGELFF	TGTGCCAGCAGGAGTCACACGGGACAGGGCAACACCGGGGAGCTGTTTTTT	TRBD1	TRBV25-1	TRBJ2-2	few
CAWSRLSSGNTIYF	TGTGCCTGGAGTCGACTGAGCTCTGGAAACACCATATATTTT	.	TRBV30	TRBJ1-3	.
CASSEYKGSYNEQFF	TGTGCCAGCAGTGAATACAAGGGTTCCTACAATGAGCAGTTCTTC	.	TRBV25-1	TRBJ2-1	.
CASSQGQGLGYTF	TGTGCCAGCAGTCAGGGACAGGGTCTTGGCTACACCTTC	TRBD1	TRBV6-5	TRBJ1-2	.
CASSQESAGAYIEAFF	TGTGCCAGCAGCCAAGAGTCGGCCGGGGCGTATATTGAAGCTTTCTTT	.	TRBV4-2	TRBJ1-1	.